Following are 9 T cell receptor beta chains from one sample sequenced in a study of cytomegalovirus exposure and HLA in healthy donors. The PCR made use of 60 Vbeta and 13 Jbeta primers. Measured with immunoSEQ multiplex PCR; TCRdb has only the in-frame clones, and not every one. The table shows under 110,000 clones, with approximately 76% occurring only once. The sequenced sample consisted of PBMCs. The receptors were sampled from a man aged 40-55 years in good health and CMV-seronegative.

The chain combines TRBV5-5 with TRBJ2-5; a possible D gene is TRBD1 (6 bases). The ends were cut back, 0 bases at V and 0 bases at J, with 9 bases in the middle. The CDR3 is 15 amino acids. Germline V gene sequence: CDR1 SGHKS, CDR2 YYEKEE (reference sequence). The CDR3 region is CASSLGQGNQETQYF. The CDR3 nucleotides read TGTGCCAGCAGCTTGGGCCAGGGGAACCAAGAGACCCAGTACTTC. The variable domain in full, completed from reference TRBV5-5 and TRBJ2-5, reads DAGVTQSPTHLIKTRGQQVTLRCSPISGHKSVSWYQQVLGQGPQFIFQYYEKEERGRGNFPDRFSARQFPNYSSELNVNALLLGDSALYLCASSLGQGNQETQYFGPGTRLLVL.

The sample holds a few counts of this clone. The chain is built from TRBV5-1 and TRBJ2-2; 12 bases map to TRBD1. The CDR3 sequence is 18 residues long. The germline CDR1 and CDR2 sequences are SGHRS and YFSETQ. After removal of 0 bases from V and 2 bases from J, the junction contained 5 bases not matched to a gene. Written as DNA, the CDR3 is TGCGCCAGCAGCTTGGATTGGGACAGGGGGCTCAACACCGGGGAGCTGTTTTTT. It specifies CASSLDWDRGLNTGELFF.

This rearrangement joins TRBV30 to TRBJ2-6; 7 nucleotides line up with TRBD1. Germline CDR1 GTSNPN, CDR2 SVGIG (reference sequence). The ends lost 5 bases at V and 0 bases at J; junction bases unmatched: 13. This CDR3 region has 18 residues. The CDR3 sequence: CAWHSSGQLPSGANVLTF. CDR3 DNA: TGTGCCTGGCACTCCTCGGGACAGCTTCCCTCTGGGGCCAACGTCCTGACTTTC. The whole variable domain, filled in from reference TRBV30 and TRBJ2-6, reads SQTIHQWPATLVQPVGSPLSLECTVEGTSNPNLYWYRQAAGRGLQLLFYSVGIGQISSEVPQNLSASRPQDRQFILSSKKLLLSDSGFYLCAWHSSGQLPSGANVLTFGAGSRLTVL.

The V call is TRBV6-1, the J call TRBJ1-4, with D unresolved. This CDR3 spans 15 amino acids. V dropped 5 bases and J dropped 8 bases, with 18 bases sitting between them. CDR1 MNHNS and CDR2 SASEGT come from the germline V gene. CDR3: CASSPSIRGGEKLFF. The DNA for the CDR3 is TGTGCCAGCAGTCCAAGCATCCGGGGTGGAGAAAAACTGTTTTTT.

V and J are TRBV29-1 and TRBJ2-5; 7 bases match TRBD1. CDR1 is SQVTM and CDR2 is ANQGSEA in the germline V gene. The J segment lost 2 bases and the V segment lost 5 bases, leaving 11 bases of the junction unmatched. CDR3 length equals 15 residues. The CDR3 reads CSVPFPGTAQETQYF. CDR3 bases: TGCAGCGTTCCCTTCCCAGGGACAGCACAAGAGACCCAGTACTTC.

V and J are TRBV6-5 and TRBJ1-2; TRBD1 is a possible D gene (5 bases). Germline V gene sequence: CDR1 MNHEY, CDR2 SVGAGI. The CDR3 runs 13 residues. Trimming took off 5 bases at V and 5 bases at J, with 12 bases between the two ends. CDR3 residues: CASSPGGYYGYTF. The CDR3 DNA sequence: TGTGCCAGCAGTCCCGGGGGGTATTATGGCTACACCTTC.

V is TRBV11-2 and J is TRBJ1-2; D unclear. CDR1 and CDR2 from the germline V gene are SGHAT and FQNNGV. Trimming removed 1 base at V and 8 bases at J, with 14 bases between. The CDR3 totals 14 residues. The CDR3 here is CASSLGPREQGYTF. DNA for the CDR3: TGTGCCAGCAGCTTAGGCCCGAGGGAACAAGGCTACACCTTC.

The chain links TRBV7-9 to TRBJ1-2; D may be TRBD1 (6 bases). V dropped 2 bases and J dropped 4 bases, with 11 bases sitting between them. This CDR3 is built from 14 residues. Germline V gene lookup returns CDR1 SEHNR and CDR2 FQNEAQ (reference sequence). CDR3 DNA: TGTGCCAGCAGCTTACCGGACAGTAGCTATGGCTACACCTTC. This gives the protein CASSLPDSSYGYTF.

CDR3 residues: CASSQGTTSGACEQYV. The CDR3 region has the DNA TGCGCCAGCAGCCAAGGGACGACTAGCGGGGCTTGCGAGCAGTACGTC. The rearrangement joins TRBV4-3 to TRBJ2-7, with 11 bases lining up with TRBD2. Germline V lookup: CDR1 LGHNA, CDR2 YSLEER. The V gene end was trimmed by 1 base and the J gene end by 6 bases; junction bases not matched to a gene: 8. This CDR3 is built from 16 residues.